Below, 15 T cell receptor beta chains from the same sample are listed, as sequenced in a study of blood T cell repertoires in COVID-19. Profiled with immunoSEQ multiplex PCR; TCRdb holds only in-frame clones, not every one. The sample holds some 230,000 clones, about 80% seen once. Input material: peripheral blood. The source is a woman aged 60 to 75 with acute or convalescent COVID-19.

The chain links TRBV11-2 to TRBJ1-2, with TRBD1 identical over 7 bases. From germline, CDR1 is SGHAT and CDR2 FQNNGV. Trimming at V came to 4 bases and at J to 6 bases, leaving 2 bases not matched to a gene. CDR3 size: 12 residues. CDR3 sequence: CASSSGTDGYTF. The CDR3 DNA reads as TGTGCCAGCAGCTCCGGGACAGATGGCTACACCTTC.

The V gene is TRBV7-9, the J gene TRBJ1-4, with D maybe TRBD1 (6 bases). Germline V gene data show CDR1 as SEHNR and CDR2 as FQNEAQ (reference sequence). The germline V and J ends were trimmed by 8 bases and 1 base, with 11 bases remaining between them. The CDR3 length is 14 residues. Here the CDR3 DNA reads TGTGCCAGCGCACAGGACAGAACTAATGAAAAACTGTTTTTT. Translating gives CASAQDRTNEKLFF.

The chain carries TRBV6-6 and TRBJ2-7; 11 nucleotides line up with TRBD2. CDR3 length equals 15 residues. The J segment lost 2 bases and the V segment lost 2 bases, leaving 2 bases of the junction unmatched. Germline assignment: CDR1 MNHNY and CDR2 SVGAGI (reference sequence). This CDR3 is CASSYTSGGAYEQYF. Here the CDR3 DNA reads TGTGCCAGCAGTTACACTAGCGGGGGAGCCTACGAGCAGTACTTC.

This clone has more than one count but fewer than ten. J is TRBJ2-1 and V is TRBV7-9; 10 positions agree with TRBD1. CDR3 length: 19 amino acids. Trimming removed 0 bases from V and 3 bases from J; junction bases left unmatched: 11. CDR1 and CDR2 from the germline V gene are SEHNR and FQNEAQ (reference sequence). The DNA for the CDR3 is TGTGCCAGCAGCTTAGCGGGGGAAGTACGGGACAGGGGCTACAATGAGCAGTTCTTC. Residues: CASSLAGEVRDRGYNEQFF.

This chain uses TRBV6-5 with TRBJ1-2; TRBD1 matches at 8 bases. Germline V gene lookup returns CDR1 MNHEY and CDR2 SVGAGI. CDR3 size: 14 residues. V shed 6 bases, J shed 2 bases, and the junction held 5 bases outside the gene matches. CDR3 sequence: CASRPDRANYGYTF. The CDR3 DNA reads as TGTGCCAGCAGGCCGGACAGGGCGAACTATGGCTACACCTTC.

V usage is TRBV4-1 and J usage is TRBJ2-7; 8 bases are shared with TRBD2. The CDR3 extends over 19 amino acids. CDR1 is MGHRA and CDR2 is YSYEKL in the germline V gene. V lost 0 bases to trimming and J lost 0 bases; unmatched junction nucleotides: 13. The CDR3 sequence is CASSQDPHGGGPSSYEQYF. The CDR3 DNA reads TGCGCCAGCAGCCAAGATCCCCACGGGGGGGGACCCAGCTCCTACGAGCAGTACTTC.

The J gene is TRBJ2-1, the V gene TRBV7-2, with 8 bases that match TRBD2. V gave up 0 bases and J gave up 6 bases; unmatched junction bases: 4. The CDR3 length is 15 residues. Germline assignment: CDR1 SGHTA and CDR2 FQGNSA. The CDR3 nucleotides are TGTGCCAGCAGCTTAGCTAGCGGGGCCTCCAATGAGCAGTTCTTC. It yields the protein CASSLASGASNEQFF. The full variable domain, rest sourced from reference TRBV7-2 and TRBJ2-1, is GAGVSQSPSNKVTEKGKDVELRCDPISGHTALYWYRQSLGQGLEFLIYFQGNSAPDKSGLPSDRFSAERTGGSVSTLTIQRTQQEDSAVYLCASSLASGASNEQFFGPGTRLTVL.

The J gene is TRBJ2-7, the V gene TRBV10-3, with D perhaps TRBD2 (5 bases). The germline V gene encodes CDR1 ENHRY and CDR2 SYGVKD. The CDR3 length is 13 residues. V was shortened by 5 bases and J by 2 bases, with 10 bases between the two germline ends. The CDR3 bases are TGTGCCATCAGTCCCGGGAACACCTACGAGCAGTACTTC. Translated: CAISPGNTYEQYF.

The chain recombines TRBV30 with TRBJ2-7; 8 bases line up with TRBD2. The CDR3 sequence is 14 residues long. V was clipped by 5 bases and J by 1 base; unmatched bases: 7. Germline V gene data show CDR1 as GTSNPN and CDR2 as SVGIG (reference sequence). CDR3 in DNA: TGTGCCTGGGGAAGCGGGGGATTATCCTACGAGCAGTACTTC. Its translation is CAWGSGGLSYEQYF.

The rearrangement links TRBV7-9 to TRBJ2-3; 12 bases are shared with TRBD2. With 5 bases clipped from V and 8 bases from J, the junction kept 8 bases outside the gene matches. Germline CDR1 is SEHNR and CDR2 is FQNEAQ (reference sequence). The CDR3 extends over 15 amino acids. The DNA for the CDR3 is TGTGCCAGCAGCGCAACTAGCGGGGGGAGGGGTACGCAGTATTTT. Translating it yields CASSATSGGRGTQYF. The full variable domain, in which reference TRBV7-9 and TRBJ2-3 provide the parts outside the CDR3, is DTGVSQNPRHKITKRGQNVTFRCDPISEHNRLYWYRQTLGQGPEFLTYFQNEAQLEKSRLLSDRFSAERPKGSFSTLEIQRTEQGDSAMYLCASSATSGGRGTQYFGPGTRLTVL.

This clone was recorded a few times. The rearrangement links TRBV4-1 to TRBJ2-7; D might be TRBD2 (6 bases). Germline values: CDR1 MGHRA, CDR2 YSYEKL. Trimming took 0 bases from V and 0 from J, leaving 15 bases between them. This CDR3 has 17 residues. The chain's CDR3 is CASSQEYGGWSSYEQYF. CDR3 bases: TGCGCCAGCAGCCAAGAATATGGGGGGTGGAGCTCCTACGAGCAGTACTTC.

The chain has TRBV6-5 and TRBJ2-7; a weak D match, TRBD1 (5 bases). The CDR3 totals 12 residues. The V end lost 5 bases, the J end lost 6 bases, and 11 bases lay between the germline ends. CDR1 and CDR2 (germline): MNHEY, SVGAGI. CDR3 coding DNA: TGTGCCAGCAGTCCAGACAGTGGCGAGCAGTACTTC. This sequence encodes CASSPDSGEQYF.

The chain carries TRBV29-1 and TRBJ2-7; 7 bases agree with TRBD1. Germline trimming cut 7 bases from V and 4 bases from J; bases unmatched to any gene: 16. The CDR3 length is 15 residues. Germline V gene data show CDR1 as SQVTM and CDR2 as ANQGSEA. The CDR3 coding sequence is TGCAGCGCCACCGGGACAGCCTCGGAGAAGTACGAGCAGTACTTC. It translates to CSATGTASEKYEQYF.

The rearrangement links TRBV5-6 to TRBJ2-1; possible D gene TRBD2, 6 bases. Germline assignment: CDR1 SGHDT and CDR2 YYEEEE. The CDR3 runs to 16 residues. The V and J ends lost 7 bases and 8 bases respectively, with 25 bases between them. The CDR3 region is CASGQWLIRGGDEQFF. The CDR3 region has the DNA TGTGCCAGCGGACAATGGTTAATAAGGGGCGGGGATGAGCAGTTCTTC.

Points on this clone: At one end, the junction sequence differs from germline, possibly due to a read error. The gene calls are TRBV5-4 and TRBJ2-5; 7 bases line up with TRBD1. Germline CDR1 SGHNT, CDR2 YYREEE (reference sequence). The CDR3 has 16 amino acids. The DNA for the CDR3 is TGTGCCAGCAGCTTGACGGCAGGGGGTAACCAGGAGACCCAGTACTTC. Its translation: CASSLTAGGNQETQYF.